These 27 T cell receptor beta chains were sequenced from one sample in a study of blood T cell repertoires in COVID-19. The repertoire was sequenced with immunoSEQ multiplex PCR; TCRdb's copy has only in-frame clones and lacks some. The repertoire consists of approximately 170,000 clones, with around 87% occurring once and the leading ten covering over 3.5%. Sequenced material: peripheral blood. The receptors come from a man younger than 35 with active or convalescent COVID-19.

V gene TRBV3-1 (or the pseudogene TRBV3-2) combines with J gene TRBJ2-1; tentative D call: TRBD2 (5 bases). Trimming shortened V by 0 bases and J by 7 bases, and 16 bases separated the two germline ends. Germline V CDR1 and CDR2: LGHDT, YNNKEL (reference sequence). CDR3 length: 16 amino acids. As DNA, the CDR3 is TGTGCCAGCAGCCAAGAGGGTGACCCGAGGGTTAATGAGCAGTTCTTC. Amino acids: CASSQEGDPRVNEQFF.

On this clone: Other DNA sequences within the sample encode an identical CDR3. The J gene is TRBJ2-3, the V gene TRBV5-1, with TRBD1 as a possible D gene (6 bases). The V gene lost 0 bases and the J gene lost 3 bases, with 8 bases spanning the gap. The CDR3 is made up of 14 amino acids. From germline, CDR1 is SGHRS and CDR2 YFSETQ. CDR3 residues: CASSLDRATDTQYF. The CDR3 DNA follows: TGCGCCAGCAGCTTGGACAGGGCTACAGATACGCAGTATTTT.

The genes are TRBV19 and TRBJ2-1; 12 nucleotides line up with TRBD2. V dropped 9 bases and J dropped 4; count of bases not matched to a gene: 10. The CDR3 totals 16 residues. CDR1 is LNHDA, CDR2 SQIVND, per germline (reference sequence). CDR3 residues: CASGLAGLTTYNEQFF. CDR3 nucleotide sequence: TGTGCCAGCGGACTAGCGGGATTAACTACGTACAATGAGCAGTTCTTC.

The CDR3 sequence: CASSYRLALNTGELFF. DNA of the CDR3: TGTGCCAGCAGCTACCGACTAGCGTTGAACACCGGGGAGCTGTTTTTT. The gene calls are TRBV14 and TRBJ2-2; 8 bases are shared with TRBD2. The CDR3 spans 16 residues. After removal of 5 bases from V and 1 base from J, the junction contained 6 bases not matched to a gene. Germline-derived CDR1 and CDR2 are SGHDN and FVKESK.

This CDR3 reads CASRNTDPQPETQYF. CDR3 sequence (DNA): TGTGCCAGTAGAAACACAGACCCCCAGCCAGAGACCCAGTACTTC. This sequence joins TRBV19 and TRBJ2-5; D not certain. V was cut by 6 bases and J by 4 bases, with 18 bases left in between. The length of the CDR3 is 15 residues. Looked up from germline, CDR1 is LNHDA and CDR2 is SQIVND (reference sequence).

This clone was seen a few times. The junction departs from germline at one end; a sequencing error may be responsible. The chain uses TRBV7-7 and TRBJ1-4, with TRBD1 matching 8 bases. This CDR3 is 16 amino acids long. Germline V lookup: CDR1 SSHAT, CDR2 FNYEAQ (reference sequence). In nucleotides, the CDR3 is TGTGCTAGCAGCTTAGCGGAGGACAGGGTTAATGAAAAACTGTTTTTT. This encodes CASSLAEDRVNEKLFF.

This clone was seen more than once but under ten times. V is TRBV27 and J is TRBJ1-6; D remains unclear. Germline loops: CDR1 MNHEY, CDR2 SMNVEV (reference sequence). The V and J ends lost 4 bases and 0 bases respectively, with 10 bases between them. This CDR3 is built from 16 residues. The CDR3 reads CASSSFYSSYNSPLHF. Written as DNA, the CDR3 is TGTGCCAGCAGTTCCTTTTATAGCTCCTATAATTCACCCCTCCACTTT.

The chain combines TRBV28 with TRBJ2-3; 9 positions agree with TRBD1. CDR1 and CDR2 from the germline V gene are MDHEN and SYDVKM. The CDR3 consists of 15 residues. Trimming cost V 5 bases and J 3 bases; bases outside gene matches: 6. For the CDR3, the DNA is TGTGCCAGCAGTGGGGGACAGGGAGGGACAGATACGCAGTATTTT. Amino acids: CASSGGQGGTDTQYF. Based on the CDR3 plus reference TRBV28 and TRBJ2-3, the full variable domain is DVKVTQSSRYLVKRTGEKVFLECVQDMDHENMFWYRQDPGLGLRLIYFSYDVKMKEKGDIPEGYSVSREKKERFSLILESASTNQTSMYLCASSGGQGGTDTQYFGPGTRLTVL.

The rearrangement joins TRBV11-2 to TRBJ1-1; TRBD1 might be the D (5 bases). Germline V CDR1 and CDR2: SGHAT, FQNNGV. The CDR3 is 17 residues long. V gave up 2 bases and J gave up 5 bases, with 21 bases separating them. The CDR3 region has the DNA TGTGCCAGCAGCTTACTAATAGGCGGGGGGGTTATTACTGAAGCTTTCTTT. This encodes CASSLLIGGGVITEAFF.

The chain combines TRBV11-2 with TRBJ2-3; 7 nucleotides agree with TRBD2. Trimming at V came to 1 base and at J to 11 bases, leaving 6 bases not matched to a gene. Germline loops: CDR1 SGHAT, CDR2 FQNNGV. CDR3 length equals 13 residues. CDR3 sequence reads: CASSLGFGTKQYF. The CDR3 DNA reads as TGTGCCAGCAGCTTAGGGTTCGGGACTAAGCAGTATTTT.

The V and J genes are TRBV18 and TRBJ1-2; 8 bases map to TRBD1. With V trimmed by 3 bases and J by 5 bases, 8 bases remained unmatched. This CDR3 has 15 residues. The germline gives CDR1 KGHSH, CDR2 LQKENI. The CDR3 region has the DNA TGTGCCAGCTCACCCGGAGGGGACAGGATTTATGGCTACACCTTC. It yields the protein CASSPGGDRIYGYTF.

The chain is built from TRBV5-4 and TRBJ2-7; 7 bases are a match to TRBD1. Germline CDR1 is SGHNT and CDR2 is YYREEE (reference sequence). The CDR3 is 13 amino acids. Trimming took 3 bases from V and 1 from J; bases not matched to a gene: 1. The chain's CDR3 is CASSWDSSYEQYV. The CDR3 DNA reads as TGTGCCAGCAGCTGGGACAGTTCCTACGAGCAGTACGTC.

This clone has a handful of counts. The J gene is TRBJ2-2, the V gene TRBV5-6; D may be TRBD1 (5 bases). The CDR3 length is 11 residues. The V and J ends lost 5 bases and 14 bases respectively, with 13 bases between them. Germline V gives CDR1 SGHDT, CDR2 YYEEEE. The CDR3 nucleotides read TGTGCCAGCAGTAGAGCAGGGTACCTGTTTTTT. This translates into CASSRAGYLFF.

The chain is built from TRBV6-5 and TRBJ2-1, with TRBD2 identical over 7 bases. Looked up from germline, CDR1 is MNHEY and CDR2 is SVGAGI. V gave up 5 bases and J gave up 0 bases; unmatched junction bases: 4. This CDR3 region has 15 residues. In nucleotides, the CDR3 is TGTGCCAGCAGTCTAGCGGATTTCTCCTACAATGAGCAGTTCTTC. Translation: CASSLADFSYNEQFF.

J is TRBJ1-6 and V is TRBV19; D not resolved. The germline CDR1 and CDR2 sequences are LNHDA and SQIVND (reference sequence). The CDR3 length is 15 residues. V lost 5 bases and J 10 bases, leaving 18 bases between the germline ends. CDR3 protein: CASSPSSYRGSPLHF. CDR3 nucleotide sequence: TGTGCCAGTAGTCCGTCGTCCTATCGCGGGTCACCCCTCCACTTT.

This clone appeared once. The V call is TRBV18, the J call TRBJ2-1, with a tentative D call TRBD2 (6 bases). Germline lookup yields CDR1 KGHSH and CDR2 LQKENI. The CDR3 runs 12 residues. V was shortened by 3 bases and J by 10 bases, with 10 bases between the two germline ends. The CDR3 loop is CASSPAREEQFF. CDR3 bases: TGTGCCAGCTCACCCGCTCGGGAGGAGCAGTTCTTC.

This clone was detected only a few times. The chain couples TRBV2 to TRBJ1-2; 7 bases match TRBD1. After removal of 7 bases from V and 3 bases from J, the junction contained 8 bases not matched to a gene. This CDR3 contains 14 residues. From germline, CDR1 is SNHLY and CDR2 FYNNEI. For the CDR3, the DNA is TGTGCCAGCATTCTTAACAGGGGCGACTATGGCTACACCTTC. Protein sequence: CASILNRGDYGYTF.

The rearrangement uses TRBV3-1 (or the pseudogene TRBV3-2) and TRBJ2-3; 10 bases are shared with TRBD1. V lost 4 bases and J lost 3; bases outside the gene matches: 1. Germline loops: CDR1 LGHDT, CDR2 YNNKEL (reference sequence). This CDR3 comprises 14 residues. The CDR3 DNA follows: TGTGCCAGCAGCCCGGGACAGGGGACAGATACGCAGTATTTT. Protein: CASSPGQGTDTQYF.

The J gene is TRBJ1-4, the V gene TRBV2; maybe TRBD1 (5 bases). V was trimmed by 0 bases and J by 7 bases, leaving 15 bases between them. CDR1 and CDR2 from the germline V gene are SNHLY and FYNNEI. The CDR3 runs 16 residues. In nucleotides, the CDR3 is TGTGCCAGCAGTGAAGCGGGGCAGGGTTGGGGTGAAAAACTGTTTTTT. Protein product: CASSEAGQGWGEKLFF.

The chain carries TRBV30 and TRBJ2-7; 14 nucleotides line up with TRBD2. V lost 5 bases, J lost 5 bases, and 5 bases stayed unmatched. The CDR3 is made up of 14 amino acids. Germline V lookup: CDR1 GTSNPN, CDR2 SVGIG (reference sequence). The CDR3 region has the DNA TGTGCCTGGGTAACGGGACTAGCGGGAGACGAGCAGTACTTC. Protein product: CAWVTGLAGDEQYF.

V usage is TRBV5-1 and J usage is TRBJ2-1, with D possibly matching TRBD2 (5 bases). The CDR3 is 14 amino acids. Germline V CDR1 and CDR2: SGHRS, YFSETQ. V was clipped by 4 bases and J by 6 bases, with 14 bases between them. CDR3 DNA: TGCGCCAGCAGCCCTACCCCGGGAAGCAATGAGCAGTTCTTC. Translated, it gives CASSPTPGSNEQFF.

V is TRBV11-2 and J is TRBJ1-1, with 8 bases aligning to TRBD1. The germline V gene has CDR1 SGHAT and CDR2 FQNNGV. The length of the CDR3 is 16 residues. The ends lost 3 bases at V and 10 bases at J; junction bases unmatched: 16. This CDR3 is CASSFGTGVMGRRAFF. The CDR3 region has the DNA TGTGCCAGCAGCTTCGGGACAGGCGTGATGGGTAGAAGAGCTTTCTTT.

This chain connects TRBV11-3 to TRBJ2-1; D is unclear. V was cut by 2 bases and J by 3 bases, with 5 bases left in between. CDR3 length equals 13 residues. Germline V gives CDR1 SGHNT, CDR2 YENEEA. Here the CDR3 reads CASSLRFYNEQFF. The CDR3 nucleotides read TGTGCCAGCAGCTTACGGTTCTACAATGAGCAGTTCTTC.

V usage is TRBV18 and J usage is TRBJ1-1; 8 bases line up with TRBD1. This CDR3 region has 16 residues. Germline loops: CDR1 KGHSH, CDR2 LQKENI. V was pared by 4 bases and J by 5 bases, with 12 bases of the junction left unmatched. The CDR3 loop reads CASSQTPGGESTEAFF. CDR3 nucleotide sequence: TGTGCCAGCTCACAAACACCAGGGGGCGAGTCGACTGAAGCTTTCTTT.

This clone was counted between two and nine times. The CDR3 region has the DNA TGTGCCAGTACAGACCGGGACAGGGGGCAAGAGACCCAGTACTTC. This gives the protein CASTDRDRGQETQYF. The chain is built from TRBV19 and TRBJ2-5; the match to TRBD1 covers 11 bases. In germline, CDR1 is LNHDA, CDR2 SQIVND (reference sequence). V lost 7 bases and J lost 2; bases outside the gene matches: 6. CDR3 length: 15 residues.

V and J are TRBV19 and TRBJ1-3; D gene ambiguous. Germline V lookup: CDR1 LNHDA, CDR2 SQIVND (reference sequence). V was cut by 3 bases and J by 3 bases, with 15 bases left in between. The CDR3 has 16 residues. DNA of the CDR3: TGTGCCAGTAGTATTCTCGGCGATCAGGTTGGAAACACCATATATTTT. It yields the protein CASSILGDQVGNTIYF.

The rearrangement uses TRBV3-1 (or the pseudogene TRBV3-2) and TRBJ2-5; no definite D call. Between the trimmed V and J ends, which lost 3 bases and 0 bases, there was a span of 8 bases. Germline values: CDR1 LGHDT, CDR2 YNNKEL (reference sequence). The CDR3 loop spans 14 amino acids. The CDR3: CASSQGRNQETQYF. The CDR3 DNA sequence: TGTGCCAGCAGCCAGGGCAGGAACCAAGAGACCCAGTACTTC.